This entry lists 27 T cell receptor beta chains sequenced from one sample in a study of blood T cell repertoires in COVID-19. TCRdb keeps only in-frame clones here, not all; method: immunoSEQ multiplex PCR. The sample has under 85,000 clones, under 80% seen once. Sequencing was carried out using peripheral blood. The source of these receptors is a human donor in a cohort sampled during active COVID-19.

CDR3 protein: CASSEYRGNYGYTF. The CDR3 nucleotides are TGCGCCAGCAGTGAATACAGGGGGAACTATGGCTACACCTTC. J is TRBJ1-2 and V is TRBV10-2, with TRBD1 matching 8 bases. V shed 3 bases, J shed 2 bases, and the junction held 2 bases outside the gene matches. The CDR3 sequence is 14 residues long. Germline CDR1 and CDR2: WSHSY and SAAADI.

This CDR3 is CASRPGVAGDNEQFF. The CDR3 region has the DNA TGTGCCAGCAGGCCCGGGGTAGCGGGGGACAATGAGCAGTTCTTC. The V and J genes are TRBV28 and TRBJ2-1, with 9 bases aligning to TRBD2. CDR1 is MDHEN and CDR2 is SYDVKM in the germline V gene. V trimming: 6 bases; J trimming: 5 bases; junction bases outside the gene matches: 8. This CDR3 contains 15 residues.

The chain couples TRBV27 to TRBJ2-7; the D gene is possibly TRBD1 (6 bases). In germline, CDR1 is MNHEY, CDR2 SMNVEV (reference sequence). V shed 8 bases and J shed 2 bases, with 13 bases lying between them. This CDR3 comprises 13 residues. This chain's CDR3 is CASGTSFTYEQYF. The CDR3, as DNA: TGTGCCAGCGGGACATCCTTTACCTACGAGCAGTACTTC.

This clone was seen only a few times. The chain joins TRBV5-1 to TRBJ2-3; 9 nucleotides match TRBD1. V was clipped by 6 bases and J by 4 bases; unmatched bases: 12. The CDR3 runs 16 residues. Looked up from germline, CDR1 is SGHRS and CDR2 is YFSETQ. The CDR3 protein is CASKVSGQGRPDTQYF. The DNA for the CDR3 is TGCGCCAGCAAGGTGTCGGGACAGGGACGGCCAGATACGCAGTATTTT. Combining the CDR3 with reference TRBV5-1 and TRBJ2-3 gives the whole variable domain KAGVTQTPRYLIKTRGQQVTLSCSPISGHRSVSWYQQTPGQGLQFLFEYFSETQRNKGNFPGRFSGRQFSNSRSEMNVSTLELGDSALYLCASKVSGQGRPDTQYFGPGTRLTVL.

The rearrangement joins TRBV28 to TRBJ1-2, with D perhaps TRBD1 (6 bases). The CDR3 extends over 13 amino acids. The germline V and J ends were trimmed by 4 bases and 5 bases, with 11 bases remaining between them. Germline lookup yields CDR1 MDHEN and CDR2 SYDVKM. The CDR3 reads CASSSLGGYGYTF. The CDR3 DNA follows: TGTGCCAGCAGTTCTTTAGGGGGTTATGGCTACACCTTC.

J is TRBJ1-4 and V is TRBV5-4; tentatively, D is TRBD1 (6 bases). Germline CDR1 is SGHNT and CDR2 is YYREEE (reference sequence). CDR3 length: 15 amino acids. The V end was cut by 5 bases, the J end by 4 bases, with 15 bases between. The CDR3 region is CASSSHRDGNEKLFF. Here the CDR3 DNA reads TGTGCCAGCAGTTCACACAGGGATGGTAATGAAAAACTGTTTTTT.

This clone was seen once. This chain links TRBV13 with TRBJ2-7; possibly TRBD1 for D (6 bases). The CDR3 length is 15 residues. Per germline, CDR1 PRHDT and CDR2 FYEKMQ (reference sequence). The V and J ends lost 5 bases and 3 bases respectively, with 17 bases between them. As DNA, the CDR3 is TGTGCCAGCAGCCTCCTGAACCCACAGGGCTACGAGCAGTACTTC. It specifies CASSLLNPQGYEQYF.

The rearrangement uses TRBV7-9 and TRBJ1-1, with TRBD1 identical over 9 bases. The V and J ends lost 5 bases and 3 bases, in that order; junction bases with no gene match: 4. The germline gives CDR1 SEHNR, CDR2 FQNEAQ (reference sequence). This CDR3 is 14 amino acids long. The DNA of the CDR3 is TGTGCCAGCAGCCTTAGGACAGGGGACACTGAAGCTTTCTTT. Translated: CASSLRTGDTEAFF.

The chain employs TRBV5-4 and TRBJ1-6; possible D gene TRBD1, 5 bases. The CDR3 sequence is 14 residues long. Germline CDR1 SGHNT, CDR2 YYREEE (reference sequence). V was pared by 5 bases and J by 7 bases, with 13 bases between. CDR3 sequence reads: CASRTGGGNSPLHF. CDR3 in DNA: TGTGCCAGCAGGACGGGGGGAGGGAATTCACCCCTCCACTTT.

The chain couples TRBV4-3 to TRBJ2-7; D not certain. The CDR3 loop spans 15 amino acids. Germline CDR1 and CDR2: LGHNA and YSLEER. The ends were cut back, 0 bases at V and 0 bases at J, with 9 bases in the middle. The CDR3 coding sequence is TGCGCCAGCAGCCAAGATCGGAGCAGCTCCTACGAGCAGTACTTC. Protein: CASSQDRSSSYEQYF.

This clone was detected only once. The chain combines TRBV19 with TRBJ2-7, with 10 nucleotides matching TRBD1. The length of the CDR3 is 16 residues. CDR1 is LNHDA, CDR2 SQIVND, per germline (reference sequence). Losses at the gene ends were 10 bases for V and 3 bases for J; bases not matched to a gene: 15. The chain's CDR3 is CATSSMGTGDFYEQYF. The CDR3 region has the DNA TGTGCCACCTCGTCTATGGGGACAGGGGACTTCTACGAGCAGTACTTC.

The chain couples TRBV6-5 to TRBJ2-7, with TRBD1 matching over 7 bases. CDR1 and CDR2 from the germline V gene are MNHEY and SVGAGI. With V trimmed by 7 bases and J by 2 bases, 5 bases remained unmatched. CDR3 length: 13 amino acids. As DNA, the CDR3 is TGTGCCAGCAACGACAGGGCGGCCTACGAGCAGTACTTC. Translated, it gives CASNDRAAYEQYF.

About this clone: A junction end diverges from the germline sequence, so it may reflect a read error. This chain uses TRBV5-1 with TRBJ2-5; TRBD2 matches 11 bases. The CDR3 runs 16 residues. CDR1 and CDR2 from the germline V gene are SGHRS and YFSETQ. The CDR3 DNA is TGCGCCAGCAGCCCCATTAGCGGGGGGGCCCAACAGACCCAGTACTTC. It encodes CASSPISGGAQQTQYF.

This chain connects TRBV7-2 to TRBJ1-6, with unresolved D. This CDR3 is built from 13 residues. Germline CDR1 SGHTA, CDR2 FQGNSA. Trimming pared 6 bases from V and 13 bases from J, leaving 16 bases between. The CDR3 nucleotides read TGTGCCAGCAGTCCTGATCCGGAGCGGCCCCTCCACTTT. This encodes CASSPDPERPLHF.

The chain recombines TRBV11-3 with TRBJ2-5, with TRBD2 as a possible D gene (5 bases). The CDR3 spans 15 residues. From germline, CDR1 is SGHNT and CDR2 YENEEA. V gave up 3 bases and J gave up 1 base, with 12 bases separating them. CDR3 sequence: CASSFRGSAQETQYF. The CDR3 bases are TGTGCCAGCAGCTTTAGAGGGAGCGCCCAAGAGACCCAGTACTTC.

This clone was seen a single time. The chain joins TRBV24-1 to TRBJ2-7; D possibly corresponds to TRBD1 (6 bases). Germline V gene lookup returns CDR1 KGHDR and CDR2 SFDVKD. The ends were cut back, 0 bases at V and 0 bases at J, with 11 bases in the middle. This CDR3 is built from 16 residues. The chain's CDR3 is CATSDLGLDSSYEQYF. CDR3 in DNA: TGTGCCACCAGTGATTTGGGCCTGGACAGCTCCTACGAGCAGTACTTC.

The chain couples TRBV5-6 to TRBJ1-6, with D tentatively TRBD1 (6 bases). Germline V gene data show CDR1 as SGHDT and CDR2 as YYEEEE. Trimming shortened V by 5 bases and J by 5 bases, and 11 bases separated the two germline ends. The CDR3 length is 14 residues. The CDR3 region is CASRIGGDNSPLHF. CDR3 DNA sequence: TGTGCCAGCAGGATAGGGGGGGATAATTCACCCCTCCACTTT. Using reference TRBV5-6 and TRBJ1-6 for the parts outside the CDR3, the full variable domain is DAGVTQSPTHLIKTRGQQVTLRCSPKSGHDTVSWYQQALGQGPQFIFQYYEEEERQRGNFPDRFSGHQFPNYSSELNVNALLLGDSALYLCASRIGGDNSPLHFGNGTRLTVT.

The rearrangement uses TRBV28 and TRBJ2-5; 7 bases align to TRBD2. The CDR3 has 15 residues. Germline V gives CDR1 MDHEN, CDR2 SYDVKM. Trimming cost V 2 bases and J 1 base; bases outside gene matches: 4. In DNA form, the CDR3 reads TGTGCCAGCAGTTTACCCCTAGCGGCCCAAGAGACCCAGTACTTC. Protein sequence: CASSLPLAAQETQYF.

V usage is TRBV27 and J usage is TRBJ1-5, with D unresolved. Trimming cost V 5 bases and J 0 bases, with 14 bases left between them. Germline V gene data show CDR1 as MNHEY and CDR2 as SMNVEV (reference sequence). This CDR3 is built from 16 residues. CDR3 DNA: TGTGCCAGCAGTAACCGTGGACTGAATAGCAATCAGCCCCAGCATTTT. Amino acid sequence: CASSNRGLNSNQPQHF.

CDR3 nucleotides: TGTGCCAGTAGTATTTTCGGACGGATAGACAGGGGAGGACCCCAATCCTACGAGCAGTACTTC. Protein: CASSIFGRIDRGGPQSYEQYF. J is TRBJ2-7 and V is TRBV19; 8 bases are shared with TRBD1. V dropped 3 bases and J dropped 1; count of bases not matched to a gene: 23. The germline gives CDR1 LNHDA, CDR2 SQIVND (reference sequence). The length of the CDR3 is 21 residues.

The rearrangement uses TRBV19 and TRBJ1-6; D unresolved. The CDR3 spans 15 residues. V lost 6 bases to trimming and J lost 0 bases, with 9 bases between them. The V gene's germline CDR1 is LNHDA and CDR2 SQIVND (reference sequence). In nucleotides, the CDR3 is TGTGCCAGTAGGTATGGCAGCTCCTATAATTCACCCCTCCACTTT. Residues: CASRYGSSYNSPLHF.

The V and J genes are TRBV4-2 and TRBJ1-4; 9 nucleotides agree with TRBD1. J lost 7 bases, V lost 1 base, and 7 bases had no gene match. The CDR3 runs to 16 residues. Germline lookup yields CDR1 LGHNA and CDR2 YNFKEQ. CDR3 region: CASSQAPGQGREKLFF. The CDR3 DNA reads TGTGCCAGCAGCCAAGCCCCGGGACAGGGTCGTGAAAAACTGTTTTTT.

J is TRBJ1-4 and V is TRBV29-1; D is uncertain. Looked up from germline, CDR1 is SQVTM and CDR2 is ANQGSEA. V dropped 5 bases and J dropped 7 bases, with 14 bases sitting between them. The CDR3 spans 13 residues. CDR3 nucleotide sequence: TGCAGCGTTAGATTCCCCATCGGTGAAAAACTGTTTTTT. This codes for CSVRFPIGEKLFF.

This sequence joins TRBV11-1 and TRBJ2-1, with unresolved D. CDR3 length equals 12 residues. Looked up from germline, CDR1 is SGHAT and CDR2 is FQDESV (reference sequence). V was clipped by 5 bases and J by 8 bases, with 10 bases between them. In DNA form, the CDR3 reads TGTGCCAGCAGCCCATCTCTATATGAGCAGTTCTTC. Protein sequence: CASSPSLYEQFF. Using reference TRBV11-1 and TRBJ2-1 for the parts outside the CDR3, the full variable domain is EAEVAQSPRYKITEKSQAVAFWCDPISGHATLYWYRQILGQGPELLVQFQDESVVDDSQLPKDRFSAERLKGVDSTLKIQPAELGDSAMYLCASSPSLYEQFFGPGTRLTVL.

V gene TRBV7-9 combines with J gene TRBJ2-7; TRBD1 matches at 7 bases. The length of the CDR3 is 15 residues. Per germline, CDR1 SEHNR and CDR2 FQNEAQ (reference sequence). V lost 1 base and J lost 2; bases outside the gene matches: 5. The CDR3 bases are TGTGCCAGCAGCTTAGAGGCCAGGGGGACCTACGAGCAGTACTTC. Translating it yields CASSLEARGTYEQYF.

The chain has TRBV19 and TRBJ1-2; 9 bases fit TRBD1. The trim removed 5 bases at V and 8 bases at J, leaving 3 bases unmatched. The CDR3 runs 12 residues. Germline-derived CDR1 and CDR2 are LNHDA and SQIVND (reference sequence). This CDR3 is CASSFDRGGYTF. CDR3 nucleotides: TGTGCCAGTAGTTTCGACAGGGGGGGCTACACCTTC.

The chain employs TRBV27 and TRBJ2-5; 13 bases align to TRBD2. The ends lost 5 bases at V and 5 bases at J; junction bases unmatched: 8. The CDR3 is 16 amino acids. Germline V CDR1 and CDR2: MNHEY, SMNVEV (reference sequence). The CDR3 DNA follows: TGTGCCAGCAGTCCGCGACTAGCGGGGGGCCCGGAGACCCAGTACTTC. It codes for CASSPRLAGGPETQYF.